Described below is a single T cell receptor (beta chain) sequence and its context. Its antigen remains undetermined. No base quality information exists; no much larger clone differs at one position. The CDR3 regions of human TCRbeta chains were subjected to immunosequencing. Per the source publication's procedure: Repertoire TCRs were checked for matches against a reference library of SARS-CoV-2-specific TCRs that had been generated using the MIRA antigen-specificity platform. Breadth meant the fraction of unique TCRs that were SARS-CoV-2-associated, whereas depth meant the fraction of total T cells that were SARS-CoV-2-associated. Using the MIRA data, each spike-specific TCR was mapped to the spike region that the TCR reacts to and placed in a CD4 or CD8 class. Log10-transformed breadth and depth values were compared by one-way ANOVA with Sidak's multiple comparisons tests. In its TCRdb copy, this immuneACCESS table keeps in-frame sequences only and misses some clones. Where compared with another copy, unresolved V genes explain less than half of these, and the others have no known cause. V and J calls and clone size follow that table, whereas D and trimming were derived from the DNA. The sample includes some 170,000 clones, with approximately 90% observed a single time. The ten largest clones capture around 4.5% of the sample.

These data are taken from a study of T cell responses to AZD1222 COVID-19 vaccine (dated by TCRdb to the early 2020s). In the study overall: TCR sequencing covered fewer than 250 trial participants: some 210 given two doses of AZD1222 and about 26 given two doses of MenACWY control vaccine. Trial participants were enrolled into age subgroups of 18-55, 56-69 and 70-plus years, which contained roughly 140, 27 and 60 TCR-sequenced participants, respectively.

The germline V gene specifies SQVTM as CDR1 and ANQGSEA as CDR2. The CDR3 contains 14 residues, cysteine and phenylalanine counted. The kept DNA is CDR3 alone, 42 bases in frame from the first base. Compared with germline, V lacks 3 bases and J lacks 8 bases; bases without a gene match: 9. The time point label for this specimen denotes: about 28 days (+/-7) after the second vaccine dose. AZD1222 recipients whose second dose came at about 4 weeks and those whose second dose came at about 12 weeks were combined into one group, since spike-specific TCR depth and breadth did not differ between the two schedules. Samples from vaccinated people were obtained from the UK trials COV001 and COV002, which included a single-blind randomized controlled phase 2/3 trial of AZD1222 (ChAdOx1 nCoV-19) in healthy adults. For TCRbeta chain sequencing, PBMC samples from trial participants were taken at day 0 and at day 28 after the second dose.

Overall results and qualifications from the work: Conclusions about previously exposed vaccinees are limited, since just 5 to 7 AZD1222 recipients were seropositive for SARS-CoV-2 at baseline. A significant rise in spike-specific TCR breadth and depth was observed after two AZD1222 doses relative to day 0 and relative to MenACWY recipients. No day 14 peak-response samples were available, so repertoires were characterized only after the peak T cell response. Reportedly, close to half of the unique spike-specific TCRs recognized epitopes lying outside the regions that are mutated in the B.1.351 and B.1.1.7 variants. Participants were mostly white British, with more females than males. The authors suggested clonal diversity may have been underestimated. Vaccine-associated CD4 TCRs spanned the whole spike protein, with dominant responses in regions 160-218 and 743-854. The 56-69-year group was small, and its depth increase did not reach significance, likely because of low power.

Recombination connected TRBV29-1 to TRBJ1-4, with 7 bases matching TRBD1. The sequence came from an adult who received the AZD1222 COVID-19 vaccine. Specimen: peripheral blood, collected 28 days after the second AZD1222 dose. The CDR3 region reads CSVDRTGDGEKLFF. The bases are TGCAGCGTTGATCGGACAGGCGACGGCGAAAAACTGTTTTTT.